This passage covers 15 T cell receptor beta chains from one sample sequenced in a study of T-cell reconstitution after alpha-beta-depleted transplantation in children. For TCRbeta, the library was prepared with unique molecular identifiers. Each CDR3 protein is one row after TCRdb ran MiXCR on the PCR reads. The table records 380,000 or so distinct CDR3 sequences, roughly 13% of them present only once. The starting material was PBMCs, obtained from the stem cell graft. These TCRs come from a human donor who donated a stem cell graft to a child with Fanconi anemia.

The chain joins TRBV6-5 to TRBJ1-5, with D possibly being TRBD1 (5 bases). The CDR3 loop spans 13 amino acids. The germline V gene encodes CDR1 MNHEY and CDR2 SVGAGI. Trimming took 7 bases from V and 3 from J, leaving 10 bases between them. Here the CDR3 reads CASNPGNNQPQHF. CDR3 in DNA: TGTGCCAGCAATCCAGGGAACAATCAGCCCCAGCATTTT.

The CDR3 sequence is CASSPEQGGTEAFF. The CDR3 nucleotides read TGTGCCAGCTCGCCTGAACAGGGGGGCACTGAAGCTTTCTTT. The chain employs TRBV18 and TRBJ1-1, with 8 nucleotides matching TRBD1. V shed 6 bases and J 4 bases; nucleotides not matched to a gene: 7. This CDR3 comprises 14 residues. From germline, CDR1 is KGHSH and CDR2 LQKENI.

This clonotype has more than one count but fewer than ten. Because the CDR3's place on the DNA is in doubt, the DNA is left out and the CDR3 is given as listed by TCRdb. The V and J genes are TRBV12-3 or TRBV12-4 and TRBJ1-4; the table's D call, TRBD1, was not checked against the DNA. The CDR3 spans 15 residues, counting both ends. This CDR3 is CASSSSGQTIEKLFF.

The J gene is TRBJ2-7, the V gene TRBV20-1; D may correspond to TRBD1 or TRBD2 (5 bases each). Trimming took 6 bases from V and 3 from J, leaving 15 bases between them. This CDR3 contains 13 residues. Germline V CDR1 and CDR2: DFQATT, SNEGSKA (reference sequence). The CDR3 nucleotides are TGCAGTGCCGGGTGGGACGGTAACTACGAGCAGTACTTC. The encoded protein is CSAGWDGNYEQYF.

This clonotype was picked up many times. CDR3 sequence: CSVEAAGRDTQYF. CDR3 nucleotide sequence: TGCAGCGTTGAAGCGGCAGGGAGAGATACGCAGTATTTT. The chain links TRBV29-1 to TRBJ2-3; D might be TRBD1 or TRBD2, each matching 5 bases. This CDR3 is 13 amino acids long. Trimming took off 1 base at V and 5 bases at J, with 10 bases between the two ends. Per the germline V gene, CDR1 is SQVTM and CDR2 is ANQGSEA.

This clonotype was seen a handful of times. The CDR3 here is CASSKGLTTDTQYF. CDR3 nucleotide sequence: TGTGCCAGCAGCAAGGGCCTCACCACAGATACGCAGTATTTT. The chain employs TRBV9 and TRBJ2-3; D unclear. The germline CDR1 and CDR2 sequences are SGDLS and YYNGEE. This CDR3 is 14 amino acids long. V shed 4 bases and J shed 2 bases, with 11 bases lying between them.

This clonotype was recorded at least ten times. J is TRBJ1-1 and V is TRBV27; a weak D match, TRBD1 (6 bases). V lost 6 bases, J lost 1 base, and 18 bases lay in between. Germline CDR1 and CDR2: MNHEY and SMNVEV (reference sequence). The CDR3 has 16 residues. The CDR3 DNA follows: TGTGCCAGCAGACTTGACAGGAGGGAGACGAACACTGAAGCTTTCTTT. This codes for CASRLDRRETNTEAFF.

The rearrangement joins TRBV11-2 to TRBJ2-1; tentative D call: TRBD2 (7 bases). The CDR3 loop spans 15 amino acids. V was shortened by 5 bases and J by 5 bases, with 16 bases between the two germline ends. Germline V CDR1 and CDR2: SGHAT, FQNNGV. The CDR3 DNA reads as TGTGCCAGCAGCCCACGGGGGGCAATAAACAATGAGCAGTTCTTC. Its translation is CASSPRGAINNEQFF.

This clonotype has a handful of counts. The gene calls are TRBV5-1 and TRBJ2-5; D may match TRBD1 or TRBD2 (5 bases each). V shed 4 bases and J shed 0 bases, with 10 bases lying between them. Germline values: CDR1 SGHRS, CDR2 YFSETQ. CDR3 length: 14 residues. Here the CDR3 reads CASSVGTDQETQYF. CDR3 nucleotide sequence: TGCGCCAGCAGCGTCGGGACGGACCAAGAGACCCAGTACTTC.

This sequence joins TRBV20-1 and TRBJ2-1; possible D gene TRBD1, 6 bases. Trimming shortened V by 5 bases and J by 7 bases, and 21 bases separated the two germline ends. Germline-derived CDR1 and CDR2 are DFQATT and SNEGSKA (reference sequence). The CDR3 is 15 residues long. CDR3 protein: CSAPPTGILRNEQFF. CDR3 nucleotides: TGCAGTGCTCCCCCGACAGGTATTTTAAGGAATGAGCAGTTCTTC.

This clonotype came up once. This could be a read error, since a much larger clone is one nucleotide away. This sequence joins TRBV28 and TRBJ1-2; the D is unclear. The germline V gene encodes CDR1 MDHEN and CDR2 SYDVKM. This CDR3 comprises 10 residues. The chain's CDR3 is CAGSSNGYTF. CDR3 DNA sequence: TGTGCCGGCAGTTCTAATGGCTACACCTTC.

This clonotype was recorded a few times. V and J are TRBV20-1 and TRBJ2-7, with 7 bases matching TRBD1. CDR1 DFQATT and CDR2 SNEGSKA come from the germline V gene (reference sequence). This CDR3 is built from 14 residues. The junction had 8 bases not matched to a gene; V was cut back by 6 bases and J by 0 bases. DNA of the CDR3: TGCAGTGCCCAGGGGCCAGGGGGCTCCTACGAGCAGTACTTC. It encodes CSAQGPGGSYEQYF.

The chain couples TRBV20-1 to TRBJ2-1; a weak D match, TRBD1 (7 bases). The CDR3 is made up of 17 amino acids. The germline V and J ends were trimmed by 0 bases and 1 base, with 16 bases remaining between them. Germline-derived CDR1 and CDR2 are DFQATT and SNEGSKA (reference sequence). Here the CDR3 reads CSARDPQGEVSYNEQFF. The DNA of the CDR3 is TGCAGTGCTAGAGATCCCCAGGGGGAGGTTTCCTACAATGAGCAGTTCTTC.

The CDR3 region has the DNA TGTGCCAGCAATGAACAGAACATGAACACTGAAGCTTTCTTT. Translated: CASNEQNMNTEAFF. V gene TRBV12-3 or TRBV12-4 combines with J gene TRBJ1-1; D not certain. The CDR3 is 14 residues long. Trimming took 7 bases from V and 0 from J, leaving 12 bases between them.

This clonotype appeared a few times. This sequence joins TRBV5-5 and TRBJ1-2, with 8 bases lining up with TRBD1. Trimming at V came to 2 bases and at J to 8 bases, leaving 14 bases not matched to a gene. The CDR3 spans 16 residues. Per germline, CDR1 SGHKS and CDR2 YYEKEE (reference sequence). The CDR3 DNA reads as TGTGCCAGCAGCTTAATGCCAGGGGGCATGCAATCGGGCTACACCTTC. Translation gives CASSLMPGGMQSGYTF.